The clone carrying this T cell receptor beta chain was counted a single time. What it binds is not known. Clones were sequenced by immunoSEQ multiplex PCR, and TCRdb holds only the in-frame ones, with some missing. The sample has nearly 100,000 clones, over 70% seen once. With no exception, relapse followed autologous stem cell transplantation in all patients, and brentuximab vedotin exposure varied. This CDR3 region has 15 residues. Germline V gene sequence: CDR1 SGHNT, CDR2 YYREEE (reference sequence). Trimming pared 0 bases from V and 4 bases from J, leaving 10 bases between. This sample is part of a study of PD-1 blockade in classical Hodgkin lymphoma. Study-wide findings and caveats: Whatever underlies the repertoire differences (possibly disease activity or prior therapy) remains undefined. At baseline, newly diagnosed patients reportedly showed less TCR diversity than healthy donors.

V gene TRBV5-4 combines with J gene TRBJ2-2, with D maybe TRBD2 (6 bases). The sequence came from a human donor with classical Hodgkin lymphoma. The sequences come from peripheral blood mononuclear cells (PBMCs), collected at baseline. The CDR3 nucleotides read TGTGCCAGCAGCTTGGTGCGGGGAGGCACCGGGGAGCTGTTTTTT. This codes for CASSLVRGGTGELFF.